The 2 T cell receptor beta chains reported below all come from one sample, sequenced in a study of blood T cell repertoires in COVID-19. Produced via immunoSEQ multiplex PCR; TCRdb's table is partial and in-frame only. The sample carries about 200,000 clones, approximately 81% recorded once. Sequenced material: peripheral blood. These receptors came from a woman older than 75 with acute or convalescent COVID-19.

The chain joins TRBV24-1 to TRBJ2-2; D may be TRBD1 (5 bases). Trimming removed 5 bases from V and 2 bases from J, with 8 bases in between. The CDR3 is 14 amino acids. The germline CDR1 and CDR2 sequences are KGHDR and SFDVKD. The CDR3 sequence is CATSGRTNTGELFF. CDR3 DNA: TGTGCCACCAGTGGTAGGACAAACACCGGGGAGCTGTTTTTT.

This clone has a single count. The CDR3 sequence is CASSSGGDTQYF. The CDR3, as DNA: TGTGCCAGCTCCTCGGGCGGGGATACGCAGTATTTT. The V gene is TRBV18, the J gene TRBJ2-3; a possible D gene is TRBD2 (5 bases). Germline V gene sequence: CDR1 KGHSH, CDR2 LQKENI. Trimming left V 6 bases short and J 6 bases short, with 10 bases between. The CDR3 totals 12 residues.